The 7 T cell receptor beta chains in this list originate from one sample, sequenced in a study of blood T cell repertoires in COVID-19. Here immunoSEQ multiplex PCR was the method, and the copy in TCRdb shows in-frame clones only, minus some. The sample lists around 150,000 clones, under 90% occurring once. The specimen sequenced was PBMCs or T cells enriched from blood (not recorded which). The receptors were gathered from a man aged 50-60 years who had recovered from COVID-19.

This clone was counted at least ten times. The chain combines TRBV19 with TRBJ2-1; no definite D call. The germline V gene has CDR1 LNHDA and CDR2 SQIVND (reference sequence). Deletions cut 5 bases from V and 9 bases from J, with 14 bases between. CDR3 length: 13 amino acids. The CDR3 DNA follows: TGTGCCAGTAGTGCCAGCCCAGCAGGTGAGCAGTTCTTC. Translating gives CASSASPAGEQFF.

V usage is TRBV4-3 and J usage is TRBJ1-6; 8 bases match TRBD1. The junction had 4 bases not matched to a gene; V was cut back by 3 bases and J by 9 bases. Looked up from germline, CDR1 is LGHNA and CDR2 is YSLEER. There are 14 residues in the CDR3. Here the CDR3 reads CASSHNTGGSPLHF. CDR3 DNA: TGCGCCAGCAGCCACAATACAGGGGGTTCACCCCTCCACTTT.

J is TRBJ1-6 and V is TRBV11-2; no reliable D call. This CDR3 has 15 residues. V dropped 5 bases and J dropped 7 bases, with 15 bases sitting between them. Germline CDR1 SGHAT, CDR2 FQNNGV. The CDR3 DNA follows: TGTGCCAGCAGCCAATCGACGGGTTCCAATTCACCCCTCCACTTT. Its translation: CASSQSTGSNSPLHF.

The chain links TRBV5-4 to TRBJ1-2; possible D gene TRBD1, 5 bases. V was shortened by 2 bases and J by 7 bases, with 15 bases between the two germline ends. CDR3 length equals 14 residues. Germline CDR1 SGHNT, CDR2 YYREEE (reference sequence). The CDR3 bases are TGTGCCAGCAGCTTTCAAGGGGCGGAGGGTGGCTACACCTTC. It specifies CASSFQGAEGGYTF.

In its sample, this clone was seen a few times. The chain joins TRBV7-8 to TRBJ2-2; 11 nucleotides match TRBD2. Germline loops: CDR1 SGHVS, CDR2 FQNEAQ. V trimming: 4 bases; J trimming: 5 bases; junction bases outside the gene matches: 6. This CDR3 has 16 residues. This chain's CDR3 is CASSYRTSGSTGELFF. DNA for the CDR3: TGTGCCAGCAGCTACCGGACTAGCGGGTCGACCGGGGAGCTGTTTTTT.

The chain has TRBV28 and TRBJ1-5, with a weak D call TRBD1 (5 bases). Trimming shortened V by 6 bases and J by 1 base, and 10 bases separated the two germline ends. Germline-derived CDR1 and CDR2 are MDHEN and SYDVKM. The length of the CDR3 is 14 residues. CDR3 nucleotides: TGTGCCAGCAGAACCGACAGCAGCAATCAGCCCCAGCATTTT. Translation gives CASRTDSSNQPQHF. The entire variable domain, with the rest obtained from reference TRBV28 and TRBJ1-5, is as follows: DVKVTQSSRYLVKRTGEKVFLECVQDMDHENMFWYRQDPGLGLRLIYFSYDVKMKEKGDIPEGYSVSREKKERFSLILESASTNQTSMYLCASRTDSSNQPQHFGDGTRLSIL.

The V gene is TRBV10-3, the J gene TRBJ2-3; TRBD2 matches at 7 bases. Unmatched junction bases numbered 9, after V lost 10 bases and J lost 5 bases. The CDR3 loop spans 13 amino acids. Germline CDR1 and CDR2: ENHRY and SYGVKD. CDR3 region: CATAGFPEDTQYF. CDR3 nucleotide sequence: TGTGCCACAGCGGGGTTTCCGGAAGATACGCAGTATTTT.